This TCR beta chain was recorded in a study of blood T cell repertoires in COVID-19. About the research overall: Sites in the United States, Italy and Spain provided acute and convalescent COVID-19 samples. T cells, B-cell-depleted T cells, or PBMCs provided the cDNA or gDNA that served as material.

Germline V gene sequence: CDR1 SNHLY, CDR2 FYNNEI. The CDR3 is 13 residues long. V lost 2 bases and J 12 bases, leaving 14 bases between the germline ends. How the authors handled the data: Scientists estimated how many nucleated cells there were by amplifying reference gene primers. Sequenced by immunoSEQ multiplex PCR; TCRdb stores in-frame clones only, minus some. The V and J calls and clone size were taken over from that table, and D and trimming were inferred from the DNA. Counted here are around 42,000 clones, around 84% occurring once; the ten biggest clones make up approximately 60%. The chain uses TRBV2 and TRBJ2-1, with D perhaps matching TRBD2 (5 bases). This TCR derives from a man in his 70s with acute or convalescent COVID-19. The sample was peripheral blood. CDR3 amino acids: CASSESAGFVQFF. The CDR3 nucleotides read TGTGCCAGCAGTGAATCGGCGGGCTTCGTGCAGTTCTTC.